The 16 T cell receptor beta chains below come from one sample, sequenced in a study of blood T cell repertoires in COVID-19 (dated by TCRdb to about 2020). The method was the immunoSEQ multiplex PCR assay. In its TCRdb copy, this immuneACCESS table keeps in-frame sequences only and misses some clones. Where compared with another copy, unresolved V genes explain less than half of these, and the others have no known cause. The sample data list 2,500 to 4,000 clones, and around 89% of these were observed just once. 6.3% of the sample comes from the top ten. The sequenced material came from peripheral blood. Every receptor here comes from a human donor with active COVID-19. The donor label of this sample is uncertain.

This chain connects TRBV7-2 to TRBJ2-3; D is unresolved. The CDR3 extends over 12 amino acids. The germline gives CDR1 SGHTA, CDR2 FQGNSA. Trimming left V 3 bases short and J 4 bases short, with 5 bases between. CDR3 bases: TGTGCCAGCAGCTTCTCGTCAGATACGCAGTATTTT. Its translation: CASSFSSDTQYF.

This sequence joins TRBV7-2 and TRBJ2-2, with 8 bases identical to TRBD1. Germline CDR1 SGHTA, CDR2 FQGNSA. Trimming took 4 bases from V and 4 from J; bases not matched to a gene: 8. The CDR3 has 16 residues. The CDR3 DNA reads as TGTGCCAGCAGCTCGACAGGGGCCCGAATCACCGGGGAGCTGTTTTTT. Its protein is CASSSTGARITGELFF.

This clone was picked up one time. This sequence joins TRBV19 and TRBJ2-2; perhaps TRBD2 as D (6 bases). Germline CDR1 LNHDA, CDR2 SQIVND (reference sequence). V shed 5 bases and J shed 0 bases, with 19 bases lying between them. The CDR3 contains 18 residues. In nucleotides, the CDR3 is TGTGCCAGTAGTCGGGGACTGATAGGGGCTGCGAACACCGGGGAGCTGTTTTTT. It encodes CASSRGLIGAANTGELFF. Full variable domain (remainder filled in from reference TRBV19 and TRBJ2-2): DGGITQSPKYLFRKEGQNVTLSCEQNLNHDAMYWYRQDPGQGLRLIYYSQIVNDFQKGDIAEGYSVSREKKESFPLTVTSAQKNPTAFYLCASSRGLIGAANTGELFFGEGSRLTVL.

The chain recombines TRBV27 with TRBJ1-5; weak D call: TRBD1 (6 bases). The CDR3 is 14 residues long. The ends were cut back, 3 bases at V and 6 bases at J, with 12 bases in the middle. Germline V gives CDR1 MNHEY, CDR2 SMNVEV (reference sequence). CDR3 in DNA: TGTGCCAGCAGTTTTGCAGGGGAGAGTCAGCCCCAGCATTTT. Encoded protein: CASSFAGESQPQHF.

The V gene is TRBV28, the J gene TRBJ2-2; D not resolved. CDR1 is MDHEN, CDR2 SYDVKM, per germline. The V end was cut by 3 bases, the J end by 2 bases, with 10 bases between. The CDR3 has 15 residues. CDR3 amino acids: CASSFGGVNTGELFF. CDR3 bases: TGTGCCAGCAGTTTCGGCGGTGTCAACACCGGGGAGCTGTTTTTT.

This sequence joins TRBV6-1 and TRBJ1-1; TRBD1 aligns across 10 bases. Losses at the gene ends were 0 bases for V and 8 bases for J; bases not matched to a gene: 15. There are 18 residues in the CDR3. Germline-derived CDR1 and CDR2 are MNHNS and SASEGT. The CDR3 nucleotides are TGTGCCAGCAGTGAAGCGTGGGGACAGGGGATTCCGGGATCGGAAGCTTTCTTT. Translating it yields CASSEAWGQGIPGSEAFF.

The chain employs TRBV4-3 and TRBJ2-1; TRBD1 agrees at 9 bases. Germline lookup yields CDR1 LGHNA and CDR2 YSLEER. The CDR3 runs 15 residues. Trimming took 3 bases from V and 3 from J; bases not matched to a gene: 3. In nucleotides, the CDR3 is TGCGCCAGCAGCCATGACAGGGGGAACTACAATGAGCAGTTCTTC. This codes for CASSHDRGNYNEQFF.

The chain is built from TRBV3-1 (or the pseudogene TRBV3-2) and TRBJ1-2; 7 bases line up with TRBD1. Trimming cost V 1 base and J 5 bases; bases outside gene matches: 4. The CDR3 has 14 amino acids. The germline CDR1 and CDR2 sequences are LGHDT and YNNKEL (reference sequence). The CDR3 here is CASSQGGTAYGYTF. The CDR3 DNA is TGTGCCAGCAGCCAAGGGGGGACAGCTTATGGCTACACCTTC.

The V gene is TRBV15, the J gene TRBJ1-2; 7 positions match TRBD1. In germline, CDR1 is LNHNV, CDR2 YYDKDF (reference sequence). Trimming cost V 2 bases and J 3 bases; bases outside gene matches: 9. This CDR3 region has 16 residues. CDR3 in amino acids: CATSRQPTGWDYGYTF. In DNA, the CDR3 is TGTGCCACCAGCAGACAACCGACAGGGTGGGACTATGGCTACACCTTC. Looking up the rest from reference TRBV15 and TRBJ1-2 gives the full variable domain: DAMVIQNPRYQVTQFGKPVTLSCSQTLNHNVMYWYQQKSSQAPKLLFHYYDKDFNNEADTPDNFQSRRPNTSFCFLDIRSPGLGDTAMYLCATSRQPTGWDYGYTFGSGTRLTVV.

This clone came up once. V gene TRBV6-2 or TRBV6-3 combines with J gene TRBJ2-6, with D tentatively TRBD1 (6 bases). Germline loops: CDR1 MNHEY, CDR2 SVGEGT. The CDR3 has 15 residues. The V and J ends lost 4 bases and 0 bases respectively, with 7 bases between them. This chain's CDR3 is CASSWDNSGANVLTF. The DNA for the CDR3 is TGTGCCAGCAGTTGGGACAACTCTGGGGCCAACGTCCTGACTTTC.

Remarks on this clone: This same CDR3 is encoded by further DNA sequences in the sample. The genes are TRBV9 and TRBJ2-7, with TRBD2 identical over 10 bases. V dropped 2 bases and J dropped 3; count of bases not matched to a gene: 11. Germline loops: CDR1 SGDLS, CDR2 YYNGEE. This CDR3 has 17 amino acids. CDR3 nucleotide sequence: TGTGCCAGCAGCGTTGGGACCGTAGGACTAGCGGACTACGAGCAGTACTTC. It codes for CASSVGTVGLADYEQYF.

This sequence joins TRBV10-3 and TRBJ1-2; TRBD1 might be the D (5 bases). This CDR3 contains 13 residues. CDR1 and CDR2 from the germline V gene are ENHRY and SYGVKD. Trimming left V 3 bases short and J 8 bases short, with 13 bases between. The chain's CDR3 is CAISEADSLGYTF. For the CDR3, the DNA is TGTGCCATCAGTGAAGCAGACAGCCTAGGCTACACCTTC.

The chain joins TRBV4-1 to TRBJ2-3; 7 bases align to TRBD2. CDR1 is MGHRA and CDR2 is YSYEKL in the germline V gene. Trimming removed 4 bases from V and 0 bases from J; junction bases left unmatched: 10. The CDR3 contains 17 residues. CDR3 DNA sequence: TGCGCCAGCAGCCGAGAACCTAGCGGACCTAGCACAGATACGCAGTATTTT. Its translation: CASSREPSGPSTDTQYF.

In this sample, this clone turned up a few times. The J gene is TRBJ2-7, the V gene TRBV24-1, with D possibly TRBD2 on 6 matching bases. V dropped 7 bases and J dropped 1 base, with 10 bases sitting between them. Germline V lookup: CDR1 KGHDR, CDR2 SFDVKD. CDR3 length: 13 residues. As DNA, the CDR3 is TGTGCCACCAGAGGAGGGGAATCCTACGAGCAGTACTTC. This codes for CATRGGESYEQYF.

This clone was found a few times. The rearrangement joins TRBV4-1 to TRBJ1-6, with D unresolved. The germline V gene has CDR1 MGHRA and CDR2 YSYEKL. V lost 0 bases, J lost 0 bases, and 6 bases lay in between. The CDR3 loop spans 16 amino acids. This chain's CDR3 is CASSQEGSSYNSPLHF. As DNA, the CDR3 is TGCGCCAGCAGCCAAGAGGGGAGCTCCTATAATTCACCCCTCCACTTT.

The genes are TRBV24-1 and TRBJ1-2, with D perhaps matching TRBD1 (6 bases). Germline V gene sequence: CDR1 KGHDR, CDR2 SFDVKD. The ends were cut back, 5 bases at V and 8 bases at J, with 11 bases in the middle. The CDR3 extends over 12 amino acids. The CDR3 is CATSATGWGYTF. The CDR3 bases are TGTGCCACCAGTGCGACAGGTTGGGGCTACACCTTC.